Below, 30 T cell receptor beta chains from the same sample are listed, as sequenced in a study of blood T cells in healthy people across ages. Primers used in a second PCR of about 7 to 12 cycles were a sample-barcoded 5' primer and a J-beta primer mix. TCRdb recomputed calls from the 5' RACE reads with MiXCR, one row per CDR3 protein. This table holds some 880,000 distinct CDR3 sequences, 30% to 45% found once. The sequenced sample consisted of blood. The receptor set was obtained from a man between 18 and 29 years old in good health.

This clonotype was seen a few times. The chain couples TRBV12-3 or TRBV12-4 to TRBJ2-4; D gene unclear. The CDR3 is 11 amino acids. The germline V and J ends were trimmed by 5 bases and 11 bases, with 10 bases remaining between them. Written as DNA, the CDR3 is TGTGCCAGCAGTAGTGGCAGTCTTCAGTACTTC. It codes for CASSSGSLQYF.

The chain uses TRBV5-1 and TRBJ2-7, with TRBD2 matching over 9 bases. The length of the CDR3 is 15 residues. Germline CDR1 SGHRS, CDR2 YFSETQ. Germline trimming cut 2 bases from V and 3 bases from J; bases unmatched to any gene: 6. Here the CDR3 DNA reads TGCGCCAGCAGCTTCGAGCGGGGGGACAGCTACGAGCAGTACTTC. It is translated as CASSFERGDSYEQYF.

A note on this clonotype: The junction and the germline gene differ at one end; a read error may be behind it. The chain couples TRBV27 to TRBJ2-7; either TRBD1 or TRBD2 may supply D (5 bases each). The CDR3 is 14 residues long. The germline CDR1 and CDR2 sequences are MNHEY and SMNVEV (reference sequence). CDR3 in DNA: TGTGTCAGCAGCTTATCGACCTATGAGGGGGAGCAGTACTTC. Residues: CVSSLSTYEGEQYF.

This clonotype was counted a few times. The gene calls are TRBV7-2 and TRBJ2-5, with a tentative D call TRBD1 (5 bases). V was shortened by 2 bases and J by 4 bases, with 11 bases between the two germline ends. The CDR3 consists of 14 residues. Per germline, CDR1 SGHTA and CDR2 FQGNSA. The CDR3: CASSLRGSRETQYF. The CDR3, as DNA: TGTGCCAGCAGCTTAAGGGGTTCGCGAGAGACCCAGTACTTC.

The gene calls are TRBV4-2 and TRBJ2-7; D unclear. The last part of the DNA fits TRBJ2-5 better; the J call may be wrong. The CDR3 totals 15 residues. The germline V gene has CDR1 LGHNA and CDR2 YNFKEQ. Written as DNA, the CDR3 is TGTGCCAGCAGCCAAGTTATACACGCGCCGGAGACCCAGTACTTC. Encoded protein: CASSQVIHAPETQYF.

The rearrangement uses TRBV19 and TRBJ2-3, with TRBD1 identical over 8 bases. The CDR3 runs 14 residues. V shed 6 bases and J 5 bases; nucleotides not matched to a gene: 7. Germline V gene data show CDR1 as LNHDA and CDR2 as SQIVND (reference sequence). The CDR3 DNA sequence: TGTGCCAGTAGCACGACAGGGGTGAAAGATACGCAGTATTTT. Translated: CASSTTGVKDTQYF.

This clonotype has a handful of counts. The chain recombines TRBV9 with TRBJ1-2, with D possibly TRBD1 on 5 matching bases. This CDR3 is 15 amino acids long. The V gene lost 4 bases and the J gene lost 4 bases, with 17 bases spanning the gap. CDR1 is SGDLS and CDR2 is YYNGEE in the germline V gene. Here the CDR3 reads CASSSRDGLPYGYTF. The DNA of the CDR3 is TGTGCCAGCAGCTCCCGGGACGGACTACCCTATGGCTACACCTTC.

Many counts were recorded for this clonotype. The chain joins TRBV28 to TRBJ2-5; D is ambiguous. V was pared by 5 bases and J by 8 bases, with 15 bases between. This CDR3 has 13 residues. CDR1 and CDR2 (germline): MDHEN, SYDVKM. The CDR3 bases are TGTGCCAGCAGTCCACCGGCCCGAGATACCCAGTACTTC. Residues: CASSPPARDTQYF.

This clonotype appeared a few times. The CDR3 DNA reads TGCAGTGCGGGGGGACAGGGGACAAATCAGCCCCAGCATTTT. Translated, it gives CSAGGQGTNQPQHF. J is TRBJ1-5 and V is TRBV20-1; 10 positions match TRBD1. V lost 6 bases, J lost 4 bases, and 6 bases stayed unmatched. CDR1 is DFQATT, CDR2 SNEGSKA, per germline (reference sequence). CDR3 length: 14 amino acids.

This clonotype has only a few counts. The chain is built from TRBV12-5 and TRBJ2-5, with 13 bases matching TRBD2. CDR3 length: 15 amino acids. With 6 bases clipped from V and 3 bases from J, the junction kept 4 bases outside the gene matches. Per germline, CDR1 LGHNT and CDR2 FRNRAP. This CDR3 reads CASGPGLAGEETQYF. CDR3 sequence (DNA): TGTGCTAGTGGCCCAGGACTAGCGGGGGAAGAGACCCAGTACTTC.

This clonotype was counted a few times. The chain combines TRBV12-3 or TRBV12-4 with TRBJ1-1; 9 nucleotides agree with TRBD1. The CDR3 spans 16 residues. V dropped 7 bases and J dropped 4; count of bases not matched to a gene: 13. The CDR3 sequence is CASTSGGTGFSTEAFF. The CDR3, as DNA: TGTGCCAGCACTTCGGGAGGGACAGGGTTTAGCACTGAAGCTTTCTTT.

This clonotype came up a few times. The rearrangement joins TRBV7-2 to TRBJ1-5; a weak D match, TRBD1 (5 bases). From germline, CDR1 is SGHTA and CDR2 FQGNSA. This CDR3 contains 17 residues. Between the trimmed V and J ends, which lost 5 bases and 0 bases, there was a span of 17 bases. The CDR3 DNA follows: TGTGCCAGCAGCCAGAGGAAGGGGAGTTATAGCAATCAGCCCCAGCATTTT. Translating it yields CASSQRKGSYSNQPQHF.

V is TRBV19 and J is TRBJ2-5, with no clear D. The V gene's germline CDR1 is LNHDA and CDR2 SQIVND (reference sequence). CDR3 length: 13 residues. The ends were cut back, 6 bases at V and 0 bases at J, with 8 bases in the middle. The CDR3 nucleotides read TGTGCCAGTAGGCCAAGAAACCAAGAGACCCAGTACTTC. Translating gives CASRPRNQETQYF.

The rearrangement links TRBV20-1 to TRBJ1-1, with D unclear. This CDR3 has 13 amino acids. Per germline, CDR1 DFQATT and CDR2 SNEGSKA (reference sequence). The V end was cut by 6 bases, the J end by 2 bases, with 13 bases between. The CDR3 DNA reads as TGCAGTGCCACAAAACAGCCTAACACTGAAGCTTTCTTT. It translates to CSATKQPNTEAFF.

This clonotype was recorded once. The J gene is TRBJ1-1, the V gene TRBV4-1; possible D gene TRBD1, 6 bases. The CDR3 covers 16 residues. Germline V gene data show CDR1 as MGHRA and CDR2 as YSYEKL. V gave up 4 bases and J gave up 4 bases, with 19 bases separating them. CDR3 DNA: TGCGCCAGCAGCCGGGGGCCAACCAATTGGGGCACTGAAGCTTTCTTT. Residues: CASSRGPTNWGTEAFF.

This rearrangement joins TRBV10-3 to TRBJ2-5; a weak D match, TRBD1 (6 bases). The CDR3 extends over 11 amino acids. Per the germline V gene, CDR1 is ENHRY and CDR2 is SYGVKD. Trimming shortened V by 6 bases and J by 4 bases, and 6 bases separated the two germline ends. CDR3 nucleotides: TGTGCCATCAGAGGGGGAGAGACCCAGTACTTC. Protein: CAIRGGETQYF.

This sequence joins TRBV30 and TRBJ1-2; no clear D gene. Germline V CDR1 and CDR2: GTSNPN, SVGIG (reference sequence). The CDR3 sequence is 15 residues long. Trimming left V 0 bases short and J 1 base short, with 12 bases between. CDR3 sequence: CAWSVLHRFNYGYTF. The DNA of the CDR3 is TGTGCCTGGAGTGTACTTCACAGATTTAACTATGGCTACACCTTC.

The CDR3 coding sequence is TGTGCCAGCACGAGAGGGGCTGGGGCCAACGTCCTGACTTTC. This sequence encodes CASTRGAGANVLTF. The J gene is TRBJ2-6, the V gene TRBV3-1, with D possibly called TRBD1 or TRBD2 (5 bases each). CDR3 length: 14 residues. V gave up 7 bases and J gave up 2 bases, with 9 bases separating them. The V gene's germline CDR1 is LGHDT and CDR2 YNNKEL (reference sequence).

V and J are TRBV3-1 and TRBJ2-3, with a possible D match to TRBD1 (6 bases). CDR1 is LGHDT and CDR2 is YNNKEL in the germline V gene (reference sequence). This CDR3 has 13 amino acids. Trimming stripped 4 bases from V and 4 bases from J, with 9 bases between. DNA of the CDR3: TGTGCCAGCAGCCGATCAGGGGCAGATACGCAGTATTTT. Translating it yields CASSRSGADTQYF.

This clonotype has at least ten counts. The J gene is TRBJ1-6, the V gene TRBV20-1; D gene uncertain. CDR3 size: 16 residues. The V end was cut by 0 bases, the J end by 0 bases, with 9 bases between. Germline assignment: CDR1 DFQATT and CDR2 SNEGSKA (reference sequence). CDR3 protein: CSARDGFSSYNSPLHF. The DNA of the CDR3 is TGCAGTGCTAGAGATGGGTTTAGCTCCTATAATTCACCCCTCCACTTT.

The V call is TRBV21-1, the J call TRBJ1-1; TRBD1 reflects the table's D call only, with no check against the DNA. TRBV21-1 is given as a pseudogene. The CDR3 spans 17 residues. The CDR3 loop reads CASSPRGGGRRFLEAFF. CDR3 DNA: TGTGCCAGCAGCCCCCGAGGAGGGGGGAGGCGGTTTTTAGAAGCTTTCTTT.

The rearrangement joins TRBV12-3 or TRBV12-4 to TRBJ2-5; 11 positions agree with TRBD2. V was clipped by 4 bases and J by 1 base; unmatched bases: 8. The CDR3 runs to 17 residues. The chain's CDR3 is CASSYLAGGSRQETQYF. CDR3 DNA sequence: TGTGCCAGCAGTTACTTAGCGGGAGGGTCTCGCCAAGAGACCCAGTACTTC.

The gene calls are TRBV29-1 and TRBJ1-1; D is ambiguous. Deletions cut 5 bases from V and 13 bases from J, with 14 bases between. This CDR3 spans 10 amino acids. CDR1 and CDR2 from the germline V gene are SQVTM and ANQGSEA. The CDR3 DNA sequence: TGCAGCGTTTCGGTACCATCCGTTTTCTTT. Translation: CSVSVPSVFF.

V and J are TRBV10-3 and TRBJ2-1, with 8 bases that match TRBD1. J gave up 4 bases and V 0 bases, and 11 bases lay outside the gene matches. CDR1 and CDR2 (germline): ENHRY, SYGVKD. CDR3 length: 18 residues. The CDR3 bases are TGTGCCATCAGTGAGTCGTTGAAGGGGCAGGGGGCGTACAATGAGCAGTTCTTC. Protein sequence: CAISESLKGQGAYNEQFF.

This rearrangement joins TRBV11-1 to TRBJ2-5, with 9 nucleotides matching TRBD1. The assigned J gene may be wrong: the sequence end matches TRBJ2-7 better. Germline-derived CDR1 and CDR2 are SGHAT and FQDESV (reference sequence). The CDR3 sequence is 15 residues long. CDR3 DNA sequence: TGTGCCAGCAGCCAAGGACAGGGGACACGCTGCGAGCAGTACTTC. This codes for CASSQGQGTRCEQYF.

V usage is TRBV6-1 and J usage is TRBJ2-3; D gene ambiguous. CDR1 and CDR2 from the germline V gene are MNHNS and SASEGT. There are 14 residues in the CDR3. The V and J ends lost 1 base and 4 bases respectively, with 9 bases between them. CDR3 loop: CASSEDLSADTQYF. The CDR3 DNA follows: TGTGCCAGCAGTGAAGACTTATCGGCAGATACGCAGTATTTT.

The genes are TRBV10-3 and TRBJ1-5; no firm D call. This CDR3 region has 15 residues. V was pared by 0 bases and J by 9 bases, with 15 bases between. CDR1 is ENHRY and CDR2 is SYGVKD in the germline V gene. CDR3 loop: CAISESVGSRGPQHF. The CDR3 nucleotides are TGTGCCATCAGTGAGTCGGTGGGGTCCCGGGGGCCCCAGCATTTT.

The chain uses TRBV20-1 and TRBJ2-3; TRBD2 aligns across 7 bases. Germline V gives CDR1 DFQATT, CDR2 SNEGSKA (reference sequence). The CDR3 runs to 14 residues. The V gene end was trimmed by 2 bases and the J gene end by 5 bases; junction bases not matched to a gene: 7. The CDR3 sequence is CSARSMRELDTQYF. CDR3 nucleotides: TGCAGTGCTAGAAGCATGCGGGAGCTAGATACGCAGTATTTT.

Note on this clonotype: Just one base apart from a much larger clone, this may be a read error. The rearrangement links TRBV20-1 to TRBJ2-3; maybe TRBD1 (6 bases). Looked up from germline, CDR1 is DFQATT and CDR2 is SNEGSKA (reference sequence). Trimming took off 2 bases at V and 0 bases at J, with 12 bases between the two ends. The CDR3 length is 15 residues. The CDR3 spells CSARSAGVSTDTQYF. The CDR3 DNA reads as TGCAGTGCTAGATCAGCAGGGGTGAGCACAGATACGCAGTATTTT.

The chain uses TRBV29-1 and TRBJ2-1; D tentatively fits TRBD1 or TRBD2 (5 bases each). Trimming left V 8 bases short and J 2 bases short, with 16 bases between. The CDR3 length is 14 residues. CDR1 and CDR2 (germline): SQVTM, ANQGSEA. DNA for the CDR3: TGCAGCATCTCCGGGACCTCCACCTACAATGAGCAGTTCTTC. It encodes CSISGTSTYNEQFF.